This TCR beta chain was obtained from a study of cytomegalovirus exposure and HLA in healthy donors. Study outcomes and limitations: In a later analysis, V- and J-gene trimming of beta chains associated with a DCLRE1C missense variant, replicated independently. There were under 200 TCR beta chains listed as cytomegalovirus-associated. For most TCR sequences rarity was the rule, although some public TCRs occurred in many donors. Later work found most CMV-associated TCR beta chains apparently HLA-restricted.

Amplification used 60 Vbeta primers and 13 Jbeta primers. Clones were read by immunoSEQ multiplex PCR, and TCRdb kept only the in-frame ones, dropping some. The sample has roughly 110,000 clones; around 70% are singletons. On this clone itself: The antigen is undetermined.

The V gene end was trimmed by 0 bases and the J gene end by 4 bases; junction bases not matched to a gene: 2. This CDR3 is 14 amino acids long. CDR1 and CDR2 (germline): SEHNR, FQNEAQ (reference sequence). The sequenced sample was PBMCs. The sequence came from a woman in her thirties or forties in good health and CMV-seropositive. The rearrangement joins TRBV7-9 to TRBJ2-5, with 7 bases aligning to TRBD2. This chain's CDR3 is CASSLAGGIETQYF. The DNA of the CDR3 is TGTGCCAGCAGCTTAGCGGGAGGGATAGAGACCCAGTACTTC.